This T cell receptor (beta chain) was captured by sequencing in a study of blood T cell repertoires in COVID-19. In Seattle, patients joined the study during active infection and were tracked longitudinally. Original analysis: Amplification with reference gene primers provided the estimates of nucleated cell counts. Generated by immunoSEQ multiplex PCR, the TCRdb table keeps only in-frame clones and is missing some. The D gene and trimming were derived from the DNA, and the V and J assignments and clone size from that table. The table shows about 260,000 clones, with approximately 92% occurring only once. Germline-derived CDR1 and CDR2 are SGDLS and YYNGEE. This CDR3 is 13 amino acids long. V lost 3 bases and J 4 bases, leaving 9 bases between the germline ends.

The source of this sequence is a young adult with COVID-19, enrolled during active disease. The sequenced sample consisted of peripheral blood. The chain is built from TRBV9 and TRBJ2-3, with D unresolved. The CDR3 DNA is TGTGCCAGCAGCGCCGCGAACCCAGATACGCAGTATTTT. Encoded protein: CASSAANPDTQYF.